What follows describes a single T cell receptor beta chain. As processed by the authors: Nucleated cell number was recorded as an estimate derived from reference gene primer amplification. Here immunoSEQ multiplex PCR was the method, and the copy in TCRdb shows in-frame clones only, minus some. That table is the source of V, J and clone size, and D and trimming were worked out from the DNA. Seen here are approximately 240,000 clones, about 88% observed once, and the top ten hold 2.1%. The record originates from a study of blood T cell repertoires in COVID-19. About the study: Samples taken during acute and convalescent COVID-19 were collected in the United States, Italy and Spain.

V shed 6 bases and J shed 0 bases, with 11 bases lying between them. This CDR3 region has 15 residues. Looked up from germline, CDR1 is LNHDA and CDR2 is SQIVND (reference sequence). The receptor comes from a woman aged 40 to 50 who had recovered from COVID-19. Sequencing input: peripheral blood. The gene calls are TRBV19 and TRBJ1-4; the D is unclear. DNA of the CDR3: TGTGCCAGTAGAGGGAGACCGGCAACTAATGAAAAACTGTTTTTT. The encoded protein is CASRGRPATNEKLFF.